This T cell receptor (beta chain) was sequenced in a study of blood T cells in healthy people across ages. V shed 0 bases, J shed 5 bases, and the junction held 6 bases outside the gene matches. Germline CDR1 and CDR2: SGHRS and YFSETQ. The CDR3 extends over 16 amino acids. Remarks on this clonotype: Its antigen is undetermined.

With a J-beta primer mix and a sample-barcoded 5' primer, a second PCR ran roughly 7 to 11 cycles. Every sample gave at least 2.5 million paired-end reads containing CDR3. Each CDR3 protein gets one entry after TCRdb re-called the 5' RACE reads with MiXCR. The sample includes approximately 810,000 distinct CDR3 sequences, less than 35% seen only once; the top ten take 15% to 20%. General study results and limits: Age brought a roughly linear fall in TCR beta diversity measured per million T cells.

This clonotype originated in a woman aged 80 or over in good health. The sample comprised blood. The chain employs TRBV5-1 and TRBJ2-1; 9 positions match TRBD2. The CDR3: CASSLGGSGGNNEQFF. The CDR3, as DNA: TGCGCCAGCAGCTTGGGGGGAAGCGGGGGGAACAATGAGCAGTTCTTC.